This T cell receptor beta chain was found in a study of CD8+CD57+ T cells in acquired aplastic anemia. Study at large: Sorted CD4+ and CD8+ cells yielded DNA averaging approximately 3.5 ug. CD4+ cells from healthy donors averaged roughly 9.9 million reads.

CDR1 SGHTA and CDR2 FQGNSA come from the germline V gene. Trimming stripped 1 base from V and 18 bases from J, with 22 bases between. This CDR3 spans 15 amino acids. Profiling that covered TCR beta VDJ and CDR3 relied on genomic DNA as its template. One entry per CDR3 protein, called by TCRdb with MiXCR from the reads. The repertoire consists of about 400,000 distinct CDR3 sequences, with 65% to 80% occurring once and the leading ten covering 4%. The receptor's source is a human donor in good health, serving as a control. The sequenced sample was sorted CD4+, CD8+, or CD8+CD57+ T cells (not recorded which) from PBMCs. This chain connects TRBV7-2 to TRBJ1-6, with D unclear. Here the CDR3 reads CASSLGGTTDTQYHF. The DNA of the CDR3 is TGTGCCAGCAGCTTAGGAGGCACCACAGATACACAGTACCACTTT.